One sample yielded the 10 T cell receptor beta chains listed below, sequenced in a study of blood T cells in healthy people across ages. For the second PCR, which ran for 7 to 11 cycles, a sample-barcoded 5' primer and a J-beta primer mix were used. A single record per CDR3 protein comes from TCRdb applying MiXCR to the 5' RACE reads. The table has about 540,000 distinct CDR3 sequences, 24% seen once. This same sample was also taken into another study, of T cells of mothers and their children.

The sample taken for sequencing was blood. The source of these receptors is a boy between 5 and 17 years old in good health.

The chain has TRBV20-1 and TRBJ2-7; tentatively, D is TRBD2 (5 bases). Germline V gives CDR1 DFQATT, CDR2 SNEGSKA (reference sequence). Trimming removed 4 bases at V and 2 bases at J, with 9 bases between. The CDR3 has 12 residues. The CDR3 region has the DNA TGCAGTGCTATCACCGGGACCTACGAGCAGTACTTC. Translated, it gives CSAITGTYEQYF.

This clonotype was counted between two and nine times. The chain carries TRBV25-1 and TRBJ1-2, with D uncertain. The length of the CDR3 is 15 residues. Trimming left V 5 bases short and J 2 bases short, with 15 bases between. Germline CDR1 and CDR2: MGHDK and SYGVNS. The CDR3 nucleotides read TGTGCCAGCAGTCCCCGGGAGGGTCAGAACTATGGCTACACCTTC. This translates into CASSPREGQNYGYTF.

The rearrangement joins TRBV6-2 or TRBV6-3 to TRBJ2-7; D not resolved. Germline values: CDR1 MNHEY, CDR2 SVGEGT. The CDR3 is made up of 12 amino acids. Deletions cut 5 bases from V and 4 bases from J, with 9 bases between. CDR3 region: CASSHQAYEQYF. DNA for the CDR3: TGTGCCAGCAGTCATCAGGCTTACGAGCAGTACTTC.

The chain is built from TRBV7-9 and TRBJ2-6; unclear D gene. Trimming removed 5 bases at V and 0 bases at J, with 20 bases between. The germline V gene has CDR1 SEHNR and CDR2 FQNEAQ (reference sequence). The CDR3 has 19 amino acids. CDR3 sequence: CASSANLVRVVSGANVLTF. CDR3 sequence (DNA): TGTGCCAGCAGCGCAAACCTCGTGAGAGTGGTCTCTGGGGCCAACGTCCTGACTTTC.

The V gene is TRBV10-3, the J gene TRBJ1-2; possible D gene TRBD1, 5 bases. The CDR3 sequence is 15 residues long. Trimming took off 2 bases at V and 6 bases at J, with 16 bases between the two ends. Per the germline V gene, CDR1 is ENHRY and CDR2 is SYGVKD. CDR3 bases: TGTGCCATCAGTGAGCCCGATCGGGGGGTGAATGGCTACACCTTC. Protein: CAISEPDRGVNGYTF.

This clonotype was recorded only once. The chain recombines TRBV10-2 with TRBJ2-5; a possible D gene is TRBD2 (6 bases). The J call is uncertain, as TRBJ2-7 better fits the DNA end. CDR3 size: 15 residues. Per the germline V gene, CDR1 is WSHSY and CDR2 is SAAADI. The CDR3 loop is CASGLTSFNSYEQYF. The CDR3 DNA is TGCGCCAGCGGCCTGACTAGTTTCAACTCCTACGAGCAGTACTTC.

The CDR3 loop is CSARVATNEQFF. In nucleotides, the CDR3 is TGCAGTGCTAGAGTGGCGACCAATGAGCAGTTCTTC. The V gene is TRBV20-1, the J gene TRBJ2-5, with no clear D. Gene TRBJ2-1 matches the end of the DNA better, so the J call may be wrong. Germline loops: CDR1 DFQATT, CDR2 SNEGSKA (reference sequence). The CDR3 totals 12 residues.

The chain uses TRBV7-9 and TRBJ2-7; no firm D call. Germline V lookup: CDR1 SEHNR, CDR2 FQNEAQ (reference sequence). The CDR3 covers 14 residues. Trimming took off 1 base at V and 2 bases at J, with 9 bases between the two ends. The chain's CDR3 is CASSLDHRAYEQYF. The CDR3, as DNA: TGTGCCAGCAGCTTAGATCACAGAGCCTACGAGCAGTACTTC.

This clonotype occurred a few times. CDR3 nucleotides: TGTGCCAGTAGTAGCCGACAGGGGCTTGAAGCTTTCTTT. It translates to CASSSRQGLEAFF. This rearrangement joins TRBV19 to TRBJ1-1, with 8 bases that match TRBD1. CDR3 length: 13 amino acids. Germline CDR1 reads LNHDA; CDR2 reads SQIVND (reference sequence). Trimming at V came to 4 bases and at J to 7 bases, leaving 5 bases not matched to a gene. Using reference TRBV19 and TRBJ1-1 for the parts outside the CDR3, the full variable domain is DGGITQSPKYLFRKEGQNVTLSCEQNLNHDAMYWYRQDPGQGLRLIYYSQIVNDFQKGDIAEGYSVSREKKESFPLTVTSAQKNPTAFYLCASSSRQGLEAFFGQGTRLTVV.

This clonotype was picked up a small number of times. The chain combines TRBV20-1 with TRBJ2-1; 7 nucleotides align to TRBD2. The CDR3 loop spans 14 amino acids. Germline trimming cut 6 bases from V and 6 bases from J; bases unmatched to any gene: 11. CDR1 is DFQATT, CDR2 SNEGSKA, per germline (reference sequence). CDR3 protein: CSAERSSGTNEQFF. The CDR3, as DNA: TGCAGTGCCGAGCGGTCTAGCGGTACCAATGAGCAGTTCTTC.